Listed here are 21 T cell receptor beta chains from one sample, sequenced in a study of blood T cell repertoires in COVID-19. Profiled with immunoSEQ multiplex PCR; TCRdb holds only in-frame clones, not every one. The sample lists more than 60,000 clones, nearly 85% seen once, with over 40% in the top ten. The sequenced material came from peripheral blood. The receptors shown here come from a human donor in a cohort sampled during active COVID-19.

This clone was observed a handful of times. This sequence joins TRBV19 and TRBJ2-2; D is unresolved. Germline lookup yields CDR1 LNHDA and CDR2 SQIVND (reference sequence). Trimming cost V 8 bases and J 3 bases, with 16 bases left between them. The CDR3 has 15 residues. As DNA, the CDR3 is TGTGCCAGTTTTAAAAAGACGGGTCACACCGGGGAGCTGTTTTTT. It specifies CASFKKTGHTGELFF.

V is TRBV7-9 and J is TRBJ1-1, with TRBD1 matching over 8 bases. The germline CDR1 and CDR2 sequences are SEHNR and FQNEAQ (reference sequence). The CDR3 is made up of 14 amino acids. Germline trimming cut 3 bases from V and 1 base from J; bases unmatched to any gene: 1. The CDR3 is CASSLGQANTEAFF. The CDR3 bases are TGTGCCAGCAGCTTGGGACAGGCGAACACTGAAGCTTTCTTT.

For this clone: Compared with germline, one end of the junction differs, possibly owing to a read error. This sequence joins TRBV7-9 and TRBJ1-3; 7 bases match TRBD1. From germline, CDR1 is SEHNR and CDR2 FQNEAQ (reference sequence). The CDR3 has 13 residues. Written as DNA, the CDR3 is TGTGCCAGCAGCTTAGGGCAGGGGGTCAGACCGAATTTT. It is translated as CASSLGQGVRPNF.

CDR3 in DNA: TGTGCCAGCTCACCGGGGGGCGAGCAGTACTTC. This encodes CASSPGGEQYF. The rearrangement joins TRBV18 to TRBJ2-7, with D perhaps TRBD2 (6 bases). Trimming left V 3 bases short and J 6 bases short, with 6 bases between. Germline lookup yields CDR1 KGHSH and CDR2 LQKENI. There are 11 residues in the CDR3.

The J gene is TRBJ2-3, the V gene TRBV4-3; 11 positions agree with TRBD1. The CDR3 has 16 residues. Germline V gene data show CDR1 as LGHNA and CDR2 as YSLEER. Germline trimming cut 4 bases from V and 1 base from J; bases unmatched to any gene: 4. In nucleotides, the CDR3 is TGCGCCAGCAGCCGCGGACAGGGGGCTCGCACAGATACGCAGTATTTT. This codes for CASSRGQGARTDTQYF.

The J gene is TRBJ1-1, the V gene TRBV4-2; D might be TRBD1 (5 bases). Germline V lookup: CDR1 LGHNA, CDR2 YNFKEQ. The CDR3 runs to 18 residues. V lost 0 bases and J 8 bases, leaving 25 bases between the germline ends. CDR3 bases: TGTGCCAGCAGCCAAGACCTAAGTGACAGTATTCTTCTCTCGGAAGCTTTCTTT. This translates into CASSQDLSDSILLSEAFF.

This clone was seen only a few times. The genes are TRBV7-8 and TRBJ1-1, with D possibly TRBD1 on 5 matching bases. This CDR3 is 15 amino acids long. V was cut by 5 bases and J by 4 bases, with 17 bases left in between. The germline V gene encodes CDR1 SGHVS and CDR2 FQNEAQ. CDR3 sequence: CASSLLTSGVTEAFF. CDR3 DNA: TGTGCCAGCAGCCTACTCACGTCGGGGGTCACTGAAGCTTTCTTT.

This chain joins TRBV28 and TRBJ2-7; 13 positions agree with TRBD2. This CDR3 is 18 amino acids long. Germline V lookup: CDR1 MDHEN, CDR2 SYDVKM. Trimming took 1 base from V and 7 from J; bases not matched to a gene: 13. The CDR3 is CASSLFLLAGGPGSEQYF. CDR3 bases: TGTGCCAGCAGTTTATTTTTACTAGCGGGGGGGCCTGGGTCTGAGCAGTACTTC.

This clone showed up just once. The V gene is TRBV5-4, the J gene TRBJ2-6; tentatively, D is TRBD2 (5 bases). V was pared by 4 bases and J by 0 bases, with 8 bases between. The CDR3 covers 15 residues. Germline CDR1 and CDR2: SGHNT and YYREEE (reference sequence). The CDR3 DNA reads TGTGCCAGCAGCCTTCGGGGCTCTGGGGCCAACGTCCTGACTTTC. It is translated as CASSLRGSGANVLTF.

The chain recombines TRBV18 with TRBJ2-3; TRBD1 is a possible D gene (5 bases). This CDR3 comprises 14 residues. V gave up 3 bases and J gave up 4 bases, with 11 bases separating them. The germline gives CDR1 KGHSH, CDR2 LQKENI. CDR3 in DNA: TGTGCCAGCTCACCGGCAGGGCGCCCAGATACGCAGTATTTT. It specifies CASSPAGRPDTQYF.

V usage is TRBV28 and J usage is TRBJ1-2, with 7 bases aligning to TRBD1. From germline, CDR1 is MDHEN and CDR2 SYDVKM. This CDR3 is built from 12 residues. The trim removed 8 bases at V and 4 bases at J, leaving 4 bases unmatched. CDR3 DNA: TGTGCCAGCTTTGGACAGGTCTATGGCTACACCTTC. Protein: CASFGQVYGYTF.

This clone showed up just once. The CDR3 here is CASSLLKKGQEKLFF. CDR3 DNA sequence: TGTGCCAGCAGCTTACTCAAAAAGGGACAAGAAAAACTGTTTTTT. This chain links TRBV7-9 with TRBJ1-4; a weak D match, TRBD1 (6 bases). Germline lookup yields CDR1 SEHNR and CDR2 FQNEAQ (reference sequence). The ends were cut back, 2 bases at V and 8 bases at J, with 15 bases in the middle. CDR3 length equals 15 residues.

The rearrangement uses TRBV7-8 and TRBJ2-5; 7 bases fit TRBD1. The junction had 3 bases not matched to a gene; V was cut back by 6 bases and J by 2 bases. The germline CDR1 and CDR2 sequences are SGHVS and FQNEAQ. The CDR3 is 13 residues long. This CDR3 is CASRGQAQETQYF. The CDR3 DNA is TGTGCCAGCAGAGGACAGGCTCAAGAGACCCAGTACTTC.

The rearrangement uses TRBV27 and TRBJ1-1; 10 bases agree with TRBD1. There are 15 residues in the CDR3. Unmatched junction bases numbered 6, after V lost 7 bases and J lost 1 base. In germline, CDR1 is MNHEY, CDR2 SMNVEV (reference sequence). The CDR3 is CASKRTGGRNTEAFF. In DNA form, the CDR3 reads TGTGCCAGCAAAAGGACAGGGGGGAGGAACACTGAAGCTTTCTTT.

The chain couples TRBV5-4 to TRBJ2-3, with 9 bases aligning to TRBD2. Germline trimming cut 2 bases from V and 7 bases from J; bases unmatched to any gene: 5. Germline assignment: CDR1 SGHNT and CDR2 YYREEE (reference sequence). There are 14 residues in the CDR3. CDR3 in amino acids: CASSLGGGANTQYF. In DNA, the CDR3 is TGTGCCAGCAGCTTAGGCGGGGGGGCAAATACGCAGTATTTT.

The rearrangement links TRBV30 to TRBJ1-6; D not resolved. CDR3 length: 16 amino acids. V lost 3 bases to trimming and J lost 3 bases, with 15 bases between them. The germline V gene has CDR1 GTSNPN and CDR2 SVGIG (reference sequence). In nucleotides, the CDR3 is TGTGCCTGGAGACCCCGGTTGAAAGACTATAATTCACCCCTCCACTTT. This encodes CAWRPRLKDYNSPLHF.

The chain uses TRBV6-5 and TRBJ2-2, with 7 nucleotides matching TRBD2. Unmatched junction bases numbered 8, after V lost 6 bases and J lost 4 bases. The CDR3 has 15 residues. Germline CDR1 is MNHEY and CDR2 is SVGAGI. The CDR3 nucleotides read TGTGCCAGCAGGACCGGGACTACCTCCACCGGGGAGCTGTTTTTT. Translated, it gives CASRTGTTSTGELFF.

The count of this clone is one. The rearrangement links TRBV5-1 to TRBJ1-1; D is perhaps TRBD1 (6 bases). The CDR3 spans 14 residues. With 4 bases removed from V and 6 bases from J, the gap between germline ends came to 16 bases. Germline CDR1 reads SGHRS; CDR2 reads YFSETQ. The CDR3 sequence is CASSLGDNRAEAFF. CDR3 bases: TGCGCCAGCAGCCTTGGCGATAACAGGGCTGAAGCTTTCTTT. Supplemented by reference TRBV5-1 and TRBJ1-1, the full variable domain reads KAGVTQTPRYLIKTRGQQVTLSCSPISGHRSVSWYQQTPGQGLQFLFEYFSETQRNKGNFPGRFSGRQFSNSRSEMNVSTLELGDSALYLCASSLGDNRAEAFFGQGTRLTVV.

This chain uses TRBV5-1 with TRBJ1-1; the match to TRBD1 covers 9 bases. Germline V gene lookup returns CDR1 SGHRS and CDR2 YFSETQ. The length of the CDR3 is 14 residues. The junction had 7 bases not matched to a gene; V was cut back by 3 bases and J by 7 bases. The DNA of the CDR3 is TGCGCCAGCAGCTGGGGACAGGGAGCGTATGAAGCTTTCTTT. Protein sequence: CASSWGQGAYEAFF.

This chain joins TRBV7-9 and TRBJ1-2; the D gene is possibly TRBD1 (5 bases). V was trimmed by 4 bases and J by 6 bases, leaving 6 bases between them. CDR3 length: 11 residues. Per the germline V gene, CDR1 is SEHNR and CDR2 is FQNEAQ (reference sequence). The CDR3 nucleotides read TGTGCCAGCAGCTCCAGGGATGGCTACACCTTC. Its translation: CASSSRDGYTF.

This sequence joins TRBV3-1 (or the pseudogene TRBV3-2) and TRBJ1-2; weak D call: TRBD1 (5 bases). V was pared by 2 bases and J by 7 bases, with 14 bases between. Germline V gene sequence: CDR1 LGHDT, CDR2 YNNKEL (reference sequence). There are 14 residues in the CDR3. The CDR3: CASSQRGDPSGYTF. The CDR3 bases are TGTGCCAGCAGCCAAAGGGGCGACCCCTCTGGCTACACCTTC.